This T cell receptor (beta chain) appears in the sequencing data of a study of shared clonotypes between healthy human individuals. The CDR3 length is 16 residues. Germline V lookup: CDR1 GTSNPN, CDR2 SVGIG (reference sequence). V gave up 0 bases and J gave up 8 bases; unmatched junction bases: 16. Assay used: immunoSEQ multiplex PCR; TCRdb lists only in-frame clones, some missing. The data show fewer than 1.8 million clones, approximately 98.5% seen once. Sample: naive CD4+ T cells sorted from blood. Subset indicated: CD45RA+ positively selected. This chain uses TRBV30 with TRBJ2-7; TRBD2 matches 7 bases. The receptor comes from a man aged 25 to 40 in good health. The CDR3 region has the DNA TGTGCCTGGAGTGTACTAGGAGCGGGGACCTATATGAAGCAGTACTTC. It yields the protein CAWSVLGAGTYMKQYF.